A single sample gave rise to the 10 T cell receptor beta chains below, sequenced in a study of T-cell memory formation after mild COVID-19. MiXCR was run by TCRdb on the 5' RACE reads, yielding one entry per CDR3 protein. The data hold around 300,000 distinct CDR3 sequences, with more than 13% observed a single time. Sequenced: PBMCs or a T cell subset sorted from them (not recorded which). The receptor set was obtained from a man between 18 and 35 years old who had mild COVID-19 (a few samples of this study predate the infection). Cell type and time point are not known.

Only a few counts were recorded for this clonotype. This chain uses TRBV12-3 or TRBV12-4 with TRBJ2-3; TRBD2 is a possible D gene (6 bases). V dropped 8 bases and J dropped 0 bases, with 18 bases sitting between them. The CDR3 length is 16 residues. CDR3 nucleotide sequence: TGTGCCAGCGGGTCCCGGTGGAGGGTTAGCACAGATACGCAGTATTTT. As protein: CASGSRWRVSTDTQYF.

Notes on this clonotype: Possible read error: a much larger clone is one base away. CDR3 protein: CASSQDRSAYEQYF. Written as DNA, the CDR3 is TGCGCCAGCAGCCAAGACAGGTCAGCCTACGAGCAGTACTTC. This chain connects TRBV4-1 to TRBJ2-7; no clear D. Trimming took 0 bases from V and 2 from J, leaving 8 bases between them. CDR1 is MGHRA, CDR2 YSYEKL, per germline. CDR3 length equals 14 residues.

This clonotype was counted only a few times. The gene calls are TRBV9 and TRBJ2-5; 9 bases are shared with TRBD1. This CDR3 region has 15 residues. With 0 bases clipped from V and 5 bases from J, the junction kept 5 bases outside the gene matches. Germline-derived CDR1 and CDR2 are SGDLS and YYNGEE. The CDR3 sequence is CASSVGGQGLETQYF. CDR3 nucleotide sequence: TGTGCCAGCAGCGTAGGGGGACAGGGTTTGGAGACCCAGTACTTC.

The gene calls are TRBV5-6 and TRBJ2-5, with D possibly being TRBD1 (5 bases). V lost 4 bases and J lost 7, with 17 bases in between. Germline assignment: CDR1 SGHDT and CDR2 YYEEEE. The CDR3 loop spans 14 amino acids. The CDR3 region is CASSRQTAKRTQYF. CDR3 DNA: TGTGCCAGCAGCCGCCAGACAGCCAAGAGGACCCAGTACTTC.

The chain combines TRBV5-1 with TRBJ2-1, with D possibly matching TRBD1 (6 bases). Trimming removed 3 bases from V and 5 bases from J, with 12 bases in between. The V gene's germline CDR1 is SGHRS and CDR2 YFSETQ. The CDR3 loop spans 14 amino acids. The CDR3 loop reads CASSSRGSDNEQFF. Here the CDR3 DNA reads TGCGCCAGCAGCTCCAGGGGAAGCGACAATGAGCAGTTCTTC.

This clonotype was counted ten times or more. The genes are TRBV20-1 and TRBJ2-1; TRBD1 agrees at 10 bases. Per the germline V gene, CDR1 is DFQATT and CDR2 is SNEGSKA (reference sequence). This CDR3 is built from 14 residues. The trim removed 0 bases at V and 7 bases at J, leaving 3 bases unmatched. This CDR3 is CSARDKGQGNEQFF. The CDR3 DNA reads TGCAGTGCTAGAGATAAGGGACAGGGGAATGAGCAGTTCTTC.

This clonotype appeared a few times. V and J are TRBV4-2 and TRBJ1-1, with D tentatively TRBD1 (5 bases). Germline V gives CDR1 LGHNA, CDR2 YNFKEQ. Trimming cost V 1 base and J 0 bases, with 6 bases left between them. The CDR3 runs 14 residues. The DNA for the CDR3 is TGTGCCAGCAGCCAAGCACAGGTGAACACTGAAGCTTTCTTT. Amino acids: CASSQAQVNTEAFF.

This clonotype occurred a few times. The rearrangement joins TRBV7-2 to TRBJ2-1; the D gene is possibly TRBD2 (5 bases). This CDR3 spans 15 amino acids. Trimming removed 4 bases at V and 3 bases at J, with 13 bases between. Germline V gives CDR1 SGHTA, CDR2 FQGNSA. The CDR3 DNA follows: TGTGCCAGCAGCTCCGCCACCGGGAACTACAATGAGCAGTTCTTC. Protein: CASSSATGNYNEQFF.

This clonotype was detected a few times. The CDR3 loop reads CASSHQGAWGNSPLHF. The CDR3 coding sequence is TGTGCCAGCTCACACCAGGGGGCATGGGGTAATTCACCCCTCCACTTT. The V and J genes are TRBV18 and TRBJ1-6, with 8 bases matching TRBD1. Germline CDR1 KGHSH, CDR2 LQKENI. CDR3 length: 16 residues. V lost 4 bases and J lost 6; bases outside the gene matches: 8.

The chain carries TRBV4-3 and TRBJ2-1; 9 bases are shared with TRBD2. CDR1 LGHNA and CDR2 YSLEER come from the germline V gene. The J segment lost 8 bases and the V segment lost 0 bases, leaving 5 bases of the junction unmatched. CDR3 length: 15 residues. The DNA of the CDR3 is TGCGCCAGCAGCCAAGATTGGGGGACTAGCTATGAGCAGTTCTTC. Its protein product is CASSQDWGTSYEQFF.